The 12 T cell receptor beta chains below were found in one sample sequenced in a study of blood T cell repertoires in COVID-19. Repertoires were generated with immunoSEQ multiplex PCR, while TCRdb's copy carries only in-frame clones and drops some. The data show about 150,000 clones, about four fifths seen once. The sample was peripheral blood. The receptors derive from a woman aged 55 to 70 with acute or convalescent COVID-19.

The CDR3, as DNA: TGTGCCAGCAGAGACCGAGCGATGAACACTGAAGCTTTCTTT. Translating it yields CASRDRAMNTEAFF. This chain uses TRBV6-5 with TRBJ1-1; D remains ambiguous. With 6 bases removed from V and 0 bases from J, the gap between germline ends came to 11 bases. CDR1 and CDR2 (germline): MNHEY, SVGAGI. The CDR3 is 14 residues long.

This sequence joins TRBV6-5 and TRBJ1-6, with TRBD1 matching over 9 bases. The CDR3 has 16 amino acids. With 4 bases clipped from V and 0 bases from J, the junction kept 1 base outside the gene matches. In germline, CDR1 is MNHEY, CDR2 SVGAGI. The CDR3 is CASSWTGVSYNSPLHF. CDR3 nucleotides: TGTGCCAGCAGTTGGACAGGGGTCTCCTATAATTCACCCCTCCACTTT.

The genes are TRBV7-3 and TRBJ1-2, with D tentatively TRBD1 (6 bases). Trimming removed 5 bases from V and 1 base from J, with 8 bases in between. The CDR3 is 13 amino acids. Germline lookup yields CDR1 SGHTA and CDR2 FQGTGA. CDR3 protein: CASSLDSNYGYTF. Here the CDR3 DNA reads TGTGCCAGCAGCCTGGACAGTAACTATGGCTACACCTTC.

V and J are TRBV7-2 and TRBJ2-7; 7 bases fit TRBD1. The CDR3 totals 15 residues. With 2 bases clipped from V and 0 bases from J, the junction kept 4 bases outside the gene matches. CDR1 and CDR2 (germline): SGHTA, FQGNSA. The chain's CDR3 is CASSLRDSYSYEQYV. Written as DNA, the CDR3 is TGTGCCAGCAGCTTAAGGGACAGCTACTCCTACGAGCAGTACGTC.

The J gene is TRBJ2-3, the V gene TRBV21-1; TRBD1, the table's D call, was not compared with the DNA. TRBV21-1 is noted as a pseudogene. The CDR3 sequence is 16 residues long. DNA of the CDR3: TGTGCCAGCAGCAAGATTGGGGACAGGGGGTCTGATACGCAGTATTTT. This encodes CASSKIGDRGSDTQYF.

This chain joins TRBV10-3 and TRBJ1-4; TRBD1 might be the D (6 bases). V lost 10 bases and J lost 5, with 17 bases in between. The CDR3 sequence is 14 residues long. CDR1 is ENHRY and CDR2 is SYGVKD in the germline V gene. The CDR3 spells CATRTGNANEKLFF. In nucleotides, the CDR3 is TGTGCCACCCGAACAGGGAATGCGAATGAAAAACTGTTTTTT.

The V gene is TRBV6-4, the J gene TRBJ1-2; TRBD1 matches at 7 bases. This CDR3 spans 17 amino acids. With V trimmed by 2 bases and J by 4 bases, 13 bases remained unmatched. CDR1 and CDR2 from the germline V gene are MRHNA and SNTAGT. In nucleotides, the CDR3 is TGTGCCAGCAGTGACCCCAAAGGGGGCCCCAAACTCTATGGCTACACCTTC. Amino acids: CASSDPKGGPKLYGYTF.

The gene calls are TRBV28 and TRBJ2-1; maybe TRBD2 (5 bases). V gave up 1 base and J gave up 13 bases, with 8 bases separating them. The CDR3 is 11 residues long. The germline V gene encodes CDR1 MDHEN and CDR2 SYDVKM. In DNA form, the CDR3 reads TGTGCCAGCAGTTTATCGGGGAATCAGTTCTTC. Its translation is CASSLSGNQFF.

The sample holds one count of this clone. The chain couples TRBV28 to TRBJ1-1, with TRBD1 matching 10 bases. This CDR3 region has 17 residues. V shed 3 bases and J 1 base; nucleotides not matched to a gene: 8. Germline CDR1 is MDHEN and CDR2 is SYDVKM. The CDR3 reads CASSFRGQGRGNTEAFF. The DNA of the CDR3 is TGTGCCAGCAGTTTTAGGGGACAGGGGCGAGGGAACACTGAAGCTTTCTTT.

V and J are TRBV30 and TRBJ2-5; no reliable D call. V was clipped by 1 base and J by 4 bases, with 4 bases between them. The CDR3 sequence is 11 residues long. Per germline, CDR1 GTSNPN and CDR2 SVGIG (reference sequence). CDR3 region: CAWSALETQYF. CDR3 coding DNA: TGTGCCTGGAGTGCATTAGAGACCCAGTACTTC.

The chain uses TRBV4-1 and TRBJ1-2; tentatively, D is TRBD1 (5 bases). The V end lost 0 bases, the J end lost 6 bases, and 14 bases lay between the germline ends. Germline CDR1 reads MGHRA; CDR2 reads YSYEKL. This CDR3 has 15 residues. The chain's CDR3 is CASSQDFTGFDGYTF. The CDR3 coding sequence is TGCGCCAGCAGCCAAGATTTTACAGGTTTCGATGGCTACACCTTC.

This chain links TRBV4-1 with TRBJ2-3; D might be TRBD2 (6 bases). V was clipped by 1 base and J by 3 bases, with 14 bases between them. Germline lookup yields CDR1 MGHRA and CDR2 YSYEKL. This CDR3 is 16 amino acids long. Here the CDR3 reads CASSQGLVGGTDTQYF. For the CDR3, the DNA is TGCGCCAGCAGCCAAGGGTTGGTGGGGGGAACAGATACGCAGTATTTT.